Shown below are 26 T cell receptor beta chains from a single sample sequenced in a study of shared clonotypes between healthy human individuals. The data were produced by immunoSEQ multiplex PCR, yet TCRdb's version contains in-frame clones alone and is incomplete. Of around 500,000 clones listed, approximately 84% were seen once; the top ten hold 12%. The sample was PBMCs. These receptor sequences come from a woman in her thirties or forties in good health. Some clones in this sample may be carry-over from other donors' samples.

This CDR3 reads CASRNPGTSGCFSTDTQYF. The CDR3 coding sequence is TGTGCCAGCAGGAACCCCGGGACTAGCGGGTGCTTTAGCACAGATACGCAGTATTTT. V is TRBV21-1 and J is TRBJ2-3; no DNA check was done on the table's D call, TRBD2. TRBV21-1 is reported as a pseudogene. The CDR3 covers 19 residues.

The chain has TRBV7-2 and TRBJ1-1; D is uncertain. CDR3 size: 12 residues. Germline CDR1 SGHTA, CDR2 FQGNSA. V was trimmed by 2 bases and J by 0 bases, leaving 1 base between them. Here the CDR3 reads CASSLMNTEAFF. The DNA for the CDR3 is TGTGCCAGCAGCTTAATGAACACTGAAGCTTTCTTT. The full variable domain, rest sourced from reference TRBV7-2 and TRBJ1-1, is GAGVSQSPSNKVTEKGKDVELRCDPISGHTALYWYRQSLGQGLEFLIYFQGNSAPDKSGLPSDRFSAERTGGSVSTLTIQRTQQEDSAVYLCASSLMNTEAFFGQGTRLTVV.

The chain has TRBV18 and TRBJ2-3; 7 bases match TRBD1. Looked up from germline, CDR1 is KGHSH and CDR2 is LQKENI. Trimming at V came to 2 bases and at J to 3 bases, leaving 8 bases not matched to a gene. CDR3 length equals 16 residues. Here the CDR3 DNA reads TGTGCCAGCTCACCAGGAACAGGGGCTGGGACAGATACGCAGTATTTT. Protein sequence: CASSPGTGAGTDTQYF.

The rearrangement links TRBV29-1 to TRBJ1-1; possibly TRBD1 for D (5 bases). The CDR3 covers 12 residues. Trimming cost V 3 bases and J 0 bases, with 5 bases left between them. Per germline, CDR1 SQVTM and CDR2 ANQGSEA. Here the CDR3 DNA reads TGCAGCGTTGACAGGGTGAACACTGAAGCTTTCTTT. Translating gives CSVDRVNTEAFF.

The table lists this clone with a count of one. The CDR3 does not end in the conserved phenylalanine or tryptophan, so this is likely a read error. Within the sample, other DNA sequences also encode this same CDR3. The chain links TRBV30 to TRBJ2-7; 9 bases line up with TRBD2. From germline, CDR1 is GTSNPN and CDR2 SVGIG (reference sequence). The V segment lost 2 bases and the J segment 4 bases; nucleotides outside the gene matches: 6. The CDR3 runs to 14 residues. The CDR3 is CAWSRGLAIYEQYL. The DNA for the CDR3 is TGTGCCTGGAGTAGGGGACTAGCTATATACGAGCAGTACCTC.

The chain joins TRBV27 to TRBJ2-5; TRBD2 might be the D (5 bases). Trimming removed 5 bases from V and 4 bases from J, with 20 bases in between. The CDR3 consists of 16 residues. Germline V gives CDR1 MNHEY, CDR2 SMNVEV (reference sequence). The CDR3 sequence: CASSPGDRVEGETQYF. Here the CDR3 DNA reads TGTGCCAGCAGTCCTGGGGATAGGGTTGAGGGAGAGACCCAGTACTTC.

The chain links TRBV5-1 to TRBJ1-4; 8 bases map to TRBD1. CDR3 size: 15 residues. Trimming removed 4 bases from V and 4 bases from J; junction bases left unmatched: 6. Germline V gives CDR1 SGHRS, CDR2 YFSETQ. CDR3 amino acids: CASSLPGQVNEKLFF. In nucleotides, the CDR3 is TGCGCCAGCAGCCTACCGGGACAGGTTAATGAAAAACTGTTTTTT.

This clone has a single count. A read error likely explains this, since a far larger clone differs by one base. The chain couples TRBV9 to TRBJ2-5; a weak D match, TRBD1 (5 bases). Gene TRBJ2-7 matches the end of the DNA better, so the J call may be wrong. The germline V gene encodes CDR1 SGDLS and CDR2 YYNGEE. The CDR3 runs 13 residues. CDR3 sequence: CTSSVGEPNEQYF. In DNA, the CDR3 is TGTACCAGCAGCGTAGGGGAACCCAACGAGCAGTACTTC.

Remarks on this clone: This sequence is one base from a far larger clone and is likely a read error. This sample includes further DNA sequences coding for the same CDR3. J is TRBJ2-7 and V is TRBV6-5; D remains ambiguous. CDR3 size: 12 residues. Germline V gene lookup returns CDR1 MNHEY and CDR2 SVGAGI. The V gene lost 7 bases and the J gene lost 6 bases, with 13 bases spanning the gap. In DNA form, the CDR3 reads TGTGCCAGCACAACAGATAGGTCCGAGCAGTACTTC. It specifies CASTTDRSEQYF.

The V gene is TRBV10-3, the J gene TRBJ1-1; D remains unclear. Germline V lookup: CDR1 ENHRY, CDR2 SYGVKD. Trimming pared 10 bases from V and 0 bases from J, leaving 15 bases between. The CDR3 covers 14 residues. CDR3 sequence reads: CATRRGVMNTEAFF. CDR3 nucleotides: TGTGCCACCCGTCGGGGAGTTATGAACACTGAAGCTTTCTTT.

The count of this clone is one. The V and J genes are TRBV28 and TRBJ2-4, with 7 bases fitting TRBD1. V was pared by 7 bases and J by 0 bases, with 9 bases of the junction left unmatched. This CDR3 spans 16 amino acids. Germline V gene lookup returns CDR1 MDHEN and CDR2 SYDVKM. The chain's CDR3 is CASNRMGQLAKNIQYF. As DNA, the CDR3 is TGTGCCAGCAACCGTATGGGACAGTTAGCCAAAAACATTCAGTACTTC.

CDR3 sequence: CASSLGAGVVADTQYF. CDR3 coding DNA: TGTGCCAGCAGCCTCGGGGCAGGAGTGGTCGCAGATACGCAGTATTTT. The chain uses TRBV5-4 and TRBJ2-3; D assignment may be TRBD1 or TRBD2 (5 bases each). The CDR3 length is 16 residues. V dropped 4 bases and J dropped 4 bases, with 19 bases sitting between them. Germline V gene sequence: CDR1 SGHNT, CDR2 YYREEE (reference sequence).

Comment on this clone: This CDR3 is missing its conserved last phenylalanine or tryptophan, likely due to a read error. The V call is TRBV7-8, the J call TRBJ1-6, with D perhaps TRBD1 (5 bases). Germline loops: CDR1 SGHVS, CDR2 FQNEAQ. The length of the CDR3 is 15 residues. V lost 2 bases, J lost 6 bases, and 11 bases lay in between. CDR3 in amino acids: CASSLRPQGNSPLHS. The CDR3 DNA sequence: TGTGCCAGCAGCTTAAGGCCCCAGGGTAATTCACCCCTCCACTCT.

The CDR3 sequence: CASSFIGSLTDTQYF. The CDR3 DNA reads as TGTGCCAGCAGCTTTATAGGCAGCCTCACAGATACGCAGTATTTT. The chain recombines TRBV11-2 with TRBJ2-3, with no clear D. With 3 bases removed from V and 2 bases from J, the gap between germline ends came to 12 bases. From germline, CDR1 is SGHAT and CDR2 FQNNGV. CDR3 length equals 15 residues.

For this clone: This sequence may be a read error, since a much larger clone differs from it by one base. The chain combines TRBV5-1 with TRBJ2-7, with 11 positions matching TRBD1. CDR1 and CDR2 (germline): SGHRS, YFSETQ. The CDR3 runs to 14 residues. The V gene end was trimmed by 3 bases and the J gene end by 2 bases; junction bases not matched to a gene: 1. The CDR3 sequence is CASSSGQGAYEQYF. Here the CDR3 DNA reads TGCGCCAGCAGCTCGGGACAGGGGGCCTACGAGCAGTACTTC.

The genes are TRBV11-3 and TRBJ2-1, with D possibly matching TRBD2 (6 bases). The length of the CDR3 is 15 residues. CDR1 is SGHNT, CDR2 YENEEA, per germline. V lost 6 bases to trimming and J lost 0 bases, with 12 bases between them. CDR3 loop: CASSFSGSSYNEQFF. DNA of the CDR3: TGTGCCAGCAGTTTTAGCGGTAGCTCCTACAATGAGCAGTTCTTC.

The CDR3 spells CASSLGDRATDTQYF. The CDR3 bases are TGTGCCAGCAGCTTAGGGGACAGGGCCACAGATACGCAGTATTTT. The chain couples TRBV7-9 to TRBJ2-3, with TRBD1 identical over 9 bases. This CDR3 region has 15 residues. After removal of 1 base from V and 2 bases from J, the junction contained 1 base not matched to a gene. CDR1 is SEHNR, CDR2 FQNEAQ, per germline (reference sequence).

The rearrangement joins TRBV7-3 to TRBJ2-3; possibly TRBD1 for D (6 bases). With 5 bases removed from V and 5 bases from J, the gap between germline ends came to 11 bases. Germline CDR1 reads SGHTA; CDR2 reads FQGTGA. The CDR3 contains 13 residues. CDR3 in amino acids: CASSREGEDTQYF. DNA of the CDR3: TGTGCCAGCAGCCGAGAGGGGGAAGATACGCAGTATTTT.

The genes are TRBV7-2 and TRBJ2-5; D is possibly TRBD2 (5 bases). V lost 5 bases to trimming and J lost 4 bases, with 14 bases between them. CDR1 is SGHTA and CDR2 is FQGNSA in the germline V gene. CDR3 length: 14 residues. CDR3 bases: TGTGCCAGCAGCCAAGGGAGTGGAGGAGAGACCCAGTACTTC. It codes for CASSQGSGGETQYF.

This clone came up a few times. The CDR3 DNA reads as TGTGCCAGCAGCCAAGACAGGAATCAGCCCCAGCATTTT. Translating gives CASSQDRNQPQHF. The chain recombines TRBV14 with TRBJ1-5; no firm D call. The CDR3 sequence is 13 residues long. Between the trimmed V and J ends, which lost 0 bases and 4 bases, there was a span of 4 bases. Germline CDR1 is SGHDN and CDR2 is FVKESK.

This clone was detected only once. This chain uses TRBV2 with TRBJ1-3; unclear D gene. Germline CDR1 SNHLY, CDR2 FYNNEI. This CDR3 is 13 amino acids long. The V end lost 10 bases, the J end lost 3 bases, and 13 bases lay between the germline ends. CDR3 sequence: CATSSEGGNTIYF. In DNA, the CDR3 is TGTGCCACGAGCAGTGAGGGTGGAAACACCATATATTTT.

V gene TRBV7-2 combines with J gene TRBJ1-5; the D gene is possibly TRBD1 (5 bases). The CDR3 covers 17 residues. The germline V and J ends were trimmed by 6 bases and 2 bases, with 20 bases remaining between them. Germline V CDR1 and CDR2: SGHTA, FQGNSA. The CDR3 protein is CASRLGGVLRGNQPQHF. CDR3 bases: TGTGCCAGCAGGTTGGGGGGGGTCCTCAGGGGCAATCAGCCCCAGCATTTT.

This clone was seen only once. The CDR3 end shows no conserved phenylalanine or tryptophan, and so a read error is likely. The rearrangement links TRBV18 to TRBJ1-2, with D possibly matching TRBD1 (6 bases). Germline values: CDR1 KGHSH, CDR2 LQKENI. This CDR3 region has 13 residues. Trimming took 6 bases from V and 2 from J, leaving 10 bases between them. The CDR3 DNA reads TGTGCCAGCTCCAGCGGACAGAACTATGGCTACACCCTC. Its translation is CASSSGQNYGYTL.

This clone has a handful of counts. The chain employs TRBV7-3 and TRBJ2-5; D may match TRBD1 or TRBD2 (6 bases each). The V and J ends lost 6 bases and 3 bases respectively, with 14 bases between them. Germline values: CDR1 SGHTA, CDR2 FQGTGA. CDR3 length equals 14 residues. The chain's CDR3 is CASSPPGAKETQYF. Here the CDR3 DNA reads TGTGCCAGCAGTCCGCCGGGGGCGAAAGAGACCCAGTACTTC.

The V and J genes are TRBV7-9 and TRBJ2-5, with 8 bases fitting TRBD1. V dropped 5 bases and J dropped 1; count of bases not matched to a gene: 6. Germline values: CDR1 SEHNR, CDR2 FQNEAQ (reference sequence). The CDR3 is made up of 15 amino acids. DNA of the CDR3: TGTGCCAGCAGCCGGAGGACAGGGTTCCAAGAGACCCAGTACTTC. Its translation is CASSRRTGFQETQYF.

The chain couples TRBV5-1 to TRBJ1-2; tentative D call: TRBD1 (5 bases). The germline V and J ends were trimmed by 4 bases and 2 bases, with 9 bases remaining between them. This CDR3 comprises 13 residues. CDR1 SGHRS and CDR2 YFSETQ come from the germline V gene. The DNA for the CDR3 is TGCGCCAGCAGCCAGGGATCAAACTATGGCTACACCTTC. Its protein is CASSQGSNYGYTF.